A selection of T cell receptor beta chains follows, all from one sample in a study of cytomegalovirus exposure and HLA in healthy donors. Assay used: immunoSEQ multiplex PCR; TCRdb lists only in-frame clones, some missing. The sample yields over 100,000 clones, 75% to 90% seen once. The sample was PBMCs. Source of these receptors: a young man in good health and CMV-seronegative. Each CDR3 is given with its conserved first and last residue. The order of the fields is J gene, D gene, clone size, V gene, CDR3 protein, CDR3 DNA. A D gene is named only where the DNA matches it firmly. Rows may omit the clone size; those that give it use once, few, many or a size class.

TRBJ2-5	.	.	TRBV5-1	CASSSQAEETQYF	TGCGCCAGCAGCTCGCAGGCTGAAGAGACCCAGTACTTC
TRBJ2-7	.	.	TRBV28	CASSLYDSTYEQYF	TGTGCCAGCAGTTTATACGACAGCACCTACGAGCAGTACTTC
TRBJ2-7	.	.	TRBV28	CASSLGVGEQYF	TGTGCCAGCAGTCTCGGGGTGGGAGAGCAGTACTTC
TRBJ1-2	.	.	TRBV7-9	CASRSGTSDYGYTF	TGTGCCAGCCGTTCTGGGACATCGGACTATGGCTACACCTTC
TRBJ2-5	.	once	TRBV5-6	CASSQDRQPWVTQYF	TGTGCCAGCAGCCAGGATAGGCAGCCCTGGGTGACCCAGTACTTC
TRBJ2-3	TRBD1	once	TRBV12-5	CASGTGGASTDTQYF	TGTGCTAGTGGGACAGGGGGCGCAAGCACAGATACGCAGTATTTT
TRBJ2-1	.	once	TRBV4-2	CASSQGEGGGIYNEQFF	TGTGCCAGCAGCCAGGGGGAAGGGGGGGGGATTTACAATGAGCAGTTCTTC
TRBJ2-3	.	once	TRBV19	CASSIGAGSRADTQYF	TGTGCCAGTAGTATTGGGGCAGGGTCTCGCGCAGATACGCAGTATTTT
TRBJ1-1	.	once	TRBV28	CASSLSGGYTEAFF	TGTGCCAGCAGTTTAAGTGGGGGCTACACTGAAGCTTTCTTT
TRBJ1-5	TRBD1	.	TRBV27	CASTPDRRYQPQHF	TGTGCCAGCACCCCGGACAGGCGTTATCAGCCCCAGCATTTT
TRBJ1-5	TRBD1	.	TRBV15	CATSRDATGVNQPQHF	TGTGCCACCAGCAGAGATGCCACAGGGGTCAATCAGCCCCAGCATTTT
TRBJ1-3	.	.	TRBV6-5	CASRRGSGNTIYF	TGTGCCAGCCGTCGGGGTTCGGGAAACACCATATATTTT
TRBJ1-5	TRBD1	.	TRBV19	CASSIVAGQSNQPQHF	TGTGCCAGTAGTATAGTGGCGGGACAGAGCAATCAGCCCCAGCATTTT
TRBJ1-1	TRBD1	.	TRBV27	CASSPRQGATEAFF	TGTGCCAGCAGTCCCCGACAGGGGGCAACTGAAGCTTTCTTT
TRBJ2-5	TRBD2	.	TRBV5-4	CASSSSGGRPWGETQYF	TGTGCCAGCAGCTCCAGCGGGGGAAGGCCGTGGGGAGAGACCCAGTACTTC
TRBJ2-1	.	.	TRBV11-2	CASRGGLGGITLYNEQFF	TGTGCCAGCAGGGGGGGGCTGGGGGGTATAACCCTATACAATGAGCAGTTCTTC
TRBJ2-1	.	.	TRBV21-1	CASSRVRGIFTNEQFF	TGTGCCAGCAGCCGCGTACGGGGGATATTCACCAATGAGCAGTTCTTC
TRBJ2-5	TRBD1	.	TRBV28	CASSLGQGWGETQYF	TGTGCCAGCAGTTTAGGACAGGGGTGGGGAGAGACCCAGTACTTC
TRBJ2-7	.	.	TRBV28	CASSLTVVGPYEQYF	TGTGCCAGCAGTCTGACAGTGGTAGGGCCCTACGAGCAGTACTTC
TRBJ2-3	TRBD2	once	TRBV9	CASTSGGTDTQYF	TGTGCCAGCACCTCGGGGGGTACAGATACGCAGTATTTT
TRBJ1-5	TRBD1	.	TRBV5-1	CASSLEGTADQPQHF	TGCGCCAGCAGCTTGGAAGGGACAGCAGATCAGCCCCAGCATTTT
TRBJ2-1	.	.	TRBV7-9	CASSLATGRPDPYNEQFF	TGTGCCAGCAGCCTCGCGACAGGCCGCCCTGACCCCTACAATGAGCAGTTCTTC
TRBJ2-7	TRBD1	once	TRBV19	CASTTNDRGGYEQYF	TGTGCCAGTACAACGAACGACAGGGGAGGCTACGAGCAGTACTTC
TRBJ1-5	.	.	TRBV2	CASRVGLAITDTQHF	TGTGCCAGCAGGGTGGGACTAGCCATCACAGATACGCAGCATTTT
TRBJ2-3	.	.	TRBV18	CASSPQRQGNTDTQYF	TGTGCCAGCTCACCACAACGGCAGGGGAATACAGATACGCAGTATTTT
TRBJ1-5	.	.	TRBV6-1	CASSEFGQLSNQPQHF	TGTGCCAGCAGTGAATTTGGACAGCTTAGCAATCAGCCCCAGCATTTT
TRBJ2-2	TRBD2	.	TRBV10-1	CASSEVSAGGGELFF	TGCGCCAGCAGTGAGGTTTCGGCGGGAGGTGGGGAGCTGTTTTTT
TRBJ2-5	.	.	TRBV19	CASSISGLQETQYF	TGTGCCAGTAGTATATCAGGGTTGCAAGAGACCCAGTACTTC
TRBJ2-5	.	.	TRBV18	CASSPKGQRQETQYF	TGTGCCAGCTCCCCAAAGGGGCAGCGCCAAGAGACCCAGTACTTC
TRBJ2-3	.	once	TRBV7-8	CASSLAGAGTDTQYF	TGTGCCAGCAGCTTAGCGGGGGCGGGCACAGATACGCAGTATTTT
TRBJ1-1	TRBD1	.	TRBV5-5	CASSRPTGTNTEAFF	TGTGCCAGCAGCAGGCCGACAGGGACTAACACTGAAGCTTTCTTT
TRBJ2-1	.	.	TRBV7-9	CASSERAGVRRQFF	TGTGCCAGCAGCGAACGGGCAGGGGTGAGAAGGCAGTTCTTC
TRBJ2-7	TRBD1	.	TRBV5-1	CASSLAKDRVRDEQYF	TGCGCCAGCAGCTTGGCAAAGGACAGGGTAAGGGACGAGCAGTACTTC
TRBJ2-7	TRBD1	.	TRBV7-2	CASSSRGGRGGRLWYEQYF	TGTGCCAGCAGCTCCCGAGGGGGTCGAGGGGGCCGACTGTGGTACGAGCAGTACTTC
TRBJ2-2	TRBD1	.	TRBV6-4	CASSDSQGAAGELFF	TGTGCCAGCAGTGACTCACAGGGGGCGGCCGGGGAGCTGTTTTTT
TRBJ1-1	TRBD1	few	TRBV4-2	CASSLGQGAGTEAFF	TGTGCCAGCAGCTTGGGGCAGGGGGCAGGAACTGAAGCTTTCTTT
TRBJ2-3	TRBD2	few	TRBV2	CASTRLAGVQSDTQYF	TGTGCCAGCACCCGACTAGCGGGGGTTCAATCAGATACGCAGTATTTT
TRBJ2-2	.	.	TRBV11-2	CASSLVGTSNTGELFF	TGTGCCAGCAGCTTAGTGGGGACTTCGAACACCGGGGAGCTGTTTTTT
TRBJ2-4	TRBD1	.	TRBV5-1	CASSLGDRVLAKNIQYF	TGCGCCAGCAGCTTGGGGGACAGAGTTTTAGCCAAAAACATTCAGTACTTC
TRBJ1-5	.	few	TRBV6-6	CASWTGVGHQPQHF	TGTGCCAGCTGGACGGGAGTCGGGCATCAGCCCCAGCATTTT
TRBJ2-7	.	.	TRBV13	CASSLGEETYEQYF	TGTGCCAGCAGCTTAGGTGAGGAAACCTACGAGCAGTACTTC
TRBJ1-3	TRBD1	.	TRBV20-1	CSARGRDRAYF	TGCAGTGCTAGAGGCCGGGACAGGGCATATTTT
TRBJ2-3	.	.	TRBV4-1	CASSQGVATDTQYF	TGCGCCAGCAGCCAAGGGGTAGCTACAGATACGCAGTATTTT
TRBJ2-1	.	.	TRBV7-9	CASSLGGEQFF	TGTGCCAGCAGCTTAGGCGGGGAGCAGTTCTTC
TRBJ2-7	.	.	TRBV6-5	CASSYLGVRGEQYF	TGTGCCAGCAGTTATCTAGGGGTCCGAGGCGAGCAGTACTTC
TRBJ1-6	TRBD1	.	TRBV5-1	CASCRGTADNSPLHF	TGCGCCAGCTGCAGGGGGACAGCGGATAATTCACCCCTCCACTTT
TRBJ2-3	TRBD1	.	TRBV5-4	CASRRDRGTTDTQYF	TGTGCCAGCAGGAGGGACAGGGGGACCACAGATACGCAGTATTTT
TRBJ2-7	.	.	TRBV6-6	CASSSPLTGVSYEQYF	TGTGCCAGCAGTTCCCCCCTGACGGGGGTGAGCTACGAGCAGTACTTC